This TCR beta chain was retrieved from a study of control samples from healthy donors and cancer patients. J gave up 6 bases and V 1 base, and 0 bases lay outside the gene matches. The V gene's germline CDR1 is SGHVS and CDR2 FNYEAQ. This CDR3 contains 13 residues. Here immunoSEQ multiplex PCR was the method, and the copy in TCRdb shows in-frame clones only, minus some. The data contain approximately 140,000 clones, around nine tenths of them seen just once; the ten biggest clones take up around 11%. The material sequenced was blood. The sequence was obtained from a man aged 30-40 years in good health. The chain joins TRBV7-6 to TRBJ1-5; 7 bases map to TRBD1. The CDR3 is CASSLDRGQPQHF. The CDR3 DNA is TGTGCCAGCAGCTTAGACAGGGGTCAGCCCCAGCATTTT.